This TCR beta chain was identified during a study of T-cell reconstitution after alpha-beta-depleted transplantation in children (dated by TCRdb to about 2016). At the level of the whole study: The study quantitatively tracked T-cell immune reconstitution after TCRalphabeta/CD19-depleted allogeneic hematopoietic cell transplantation in children using TCR repertoire profiling. General study outcomes and caveats: In some patients, the high TCRbeta diversity seen at day 60 was put down to recipient T cells and intrathymic progenitors that had survived conditioning. The frequencies of hyperexpanded clones fell over the following months, and after one year, T-cell counts and TCRbeta diversity were mostly attributed to newly produced T cells. About two months after transplant, the apparently early recovery of alphabetaT-cell counts reportedly depended on just several hundred clones that had expanded rapidly and came from non-depleted graft cells.

The library was generated by PCR. The sequencer listed for this sample is Illumina HiSeq 2500. TCR libraries were prepared with molecular barcoding, using unique molecular identifiers to normalize TCRbeta repertoire quantification. TCRdb reworked the public reads: Q25 trimming with fastp, MiXCR clone assembly, productive beta chains retained. Each CDR3 protein appears once, grouped with its most common genes and DNA. This sample holds approximately 290,000 distinct CDR3 sequences; 9.5% to 13% were observed only once. Roughly a quarter of the sample lies in the top ten. Taken from the germline V gene (reference sequence), the CDR1 and CDR2 loops are DFQATT and SNEGSKA. After removal of 3 bases from V and 7 bases from J, the junction retains 11 bases not matched to a gene. The CDR3 spans 14 residues, from the cysteine through the phenylalanine. The retained sequence is limited to the CDR3, 42 bases, with the frame set at the first base.

Interpreted using the paper, the treatment or condition label stands for: allogeneic hematopoietic cell transplantation with graft depleted of TCRalphabeta T cells and CD19 B cells. The children who served as transplant recipients had been given grafts of TCRalphabeta/CD19-depleted allogeneic hematopoietic cells. This clonotype was observed many times. The antigen this receptor binds is unknown. The input lacks base qualities; no much larger clone sits a single base away. Recombination joined TRBV20-1 with TRBJ2-7; 8 central nucleotides agree with TRBD1. The clonotype was recovered from a male patient aged 2 to 9 who had a stem cell transplant for chronic granulomatous disease, so the T cells may come from the graft donor. Sequencing used peripheral blood, obtained 180 days after TCRalphabeta/CD19-depleted stem cell transplant. The CDR3 protein sequence reads: CSARSNQGAREQYF. Here is the DNA: TGCAGTGCTAGGTCCAACCAGGGGGCGCGGGAGCAGTACTTC.